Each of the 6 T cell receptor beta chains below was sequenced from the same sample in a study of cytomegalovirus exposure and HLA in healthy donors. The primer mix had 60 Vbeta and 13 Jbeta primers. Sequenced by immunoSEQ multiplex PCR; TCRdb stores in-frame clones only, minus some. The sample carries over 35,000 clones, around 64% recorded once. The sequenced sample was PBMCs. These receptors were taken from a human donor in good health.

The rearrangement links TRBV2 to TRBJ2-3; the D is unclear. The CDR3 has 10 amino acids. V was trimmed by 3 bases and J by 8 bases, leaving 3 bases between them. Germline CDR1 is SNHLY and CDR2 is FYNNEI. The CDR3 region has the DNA TGTGCCAGCAGTGATCTTACGCAGTATTTT. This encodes CASSDLTQYF.

CDR3 bases: TGCAGCGTTGAAGTGGGGGGGGTGTGGAACACTGAAGCTTTCTTT. This gives the protein CSVEVGGVWNTEAFF. This sequence joins TRBV29-1 and TRBJ1-1, with D maybe TRBD1 (5 bases). The ends were cut back, 1 base at V and 1 base at J, with 13 bases in the middle. This CDR3 spans 15 amino acids. The germline V gene encodes CDR1 SQVTM and CDR2 ANQGSEA.

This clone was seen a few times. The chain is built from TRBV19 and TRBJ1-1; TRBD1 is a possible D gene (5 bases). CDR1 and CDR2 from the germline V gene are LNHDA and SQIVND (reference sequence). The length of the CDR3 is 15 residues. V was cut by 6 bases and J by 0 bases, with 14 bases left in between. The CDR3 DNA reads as TGTGCCAGTAGGACGGGGGGGGGAGTGAACACTGAAGCTTTCTTT. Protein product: CASRTGGGVNTEAFF.

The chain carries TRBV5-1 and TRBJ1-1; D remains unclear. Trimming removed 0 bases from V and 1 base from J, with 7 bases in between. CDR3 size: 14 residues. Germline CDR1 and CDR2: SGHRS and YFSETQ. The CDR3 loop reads CASSLGHRNTEAFF. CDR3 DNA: TGCGCCAGCAGCTTGGGACACCGGAACACTGAAGCTTTCTTT.

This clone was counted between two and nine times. In nucleotides, the CDR3 is TGTGCCAGCAGTTACTCGGGGCAGGGTACAGAAAAACTGTTTTTT. It codes for CASSYSGQGTEKLFF. The genes are TRBV6-6 and TRBJ1-4, with TRBD1 as a possible D gene (5 bases). This CDR3 spans 15 amino acids. The V gene's germline CDR1 is MNHNY and CDR2 SVGAGI (reference sequence). V lost 0 bases and J lost 8, with 13 bases in between.

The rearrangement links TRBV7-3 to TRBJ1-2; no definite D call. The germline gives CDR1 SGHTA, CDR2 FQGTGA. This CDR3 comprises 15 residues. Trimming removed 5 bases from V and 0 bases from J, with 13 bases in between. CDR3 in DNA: TGTGCCAGCAGCGATCAACCGGTCACTAACTATGGCTACACCTTC. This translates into CASSDQPVTNYGYTF.